The rows below give T cell receptor beta chains drawn from one sample of a study of CD8 T cells in Susac syndrome. TCRdb reprocessed the immunoSEQ multiplex PCR reads with MiXCR, giving one entry per CDR3 protein. The repertoire holds approximately 230,000 distinct CDR3 sequences, with 90% to 95% as singletons. Material: CD4+ T cells from PBMCs. The source of these receptors is a human donor with multiple sclerosis. Each CDR3 is given with its conserved first and last residue. The order of the fields is V gene, J gene, CDR3 length, CDR3 protein.

V: TRBV5-1
J: TRBJ2-3
length: 16
CDR3: CASSLAGSGSSDTQYF

V: TRBV5-1
J: TRBJ2-4
length: 14
CDR3: CASSSGLDKNIQYF

V: TRBV7-2
J: TRBJ2-5
length: 15
CDR3: CASSLSAGAQETQYF

V: TRBV20-1
J: TRBJ1-1
length: 13
CDR3: CSARTAVNTEAFF

V: TRBV7-7
J: TRBJ2-5
length: 14
CDR3: CASSLARSYETQYF

V: TRBV14
J: TRBJ1-3
length: 18
CDR3: CASSPEGTPTLSGNTIYF

V: TRBV27
J: TRBJ2-3
length: 15
CDR3: CASSSLLGGEDTQYF

V: TRBV2
J: TRBJ2-5
length: 13
CDR3: CASSVGLKETQYF

V: TRBV3-1
J: TRBJ1-5
length: 12
CDR3: CASSQGQGPQHF

V: TRBV5-1
J: TRBJ2-4
length: 12
CDR3: CASSPPGNIQYF

V: TRBV20-1
J: TRBJ2-3
length: 14
CDR3: CSARDGGRADTQYF

V: TRBV7-6
J: TRBJ2-3
length: 16
CDR3: CASSLGPGGPTDTQYF

V: TRBV5-6
J: TRBJ2-3
length: 17
CDR3: CASSLVYRQGGTDTQYF

V: TRBV6-1
J: TRBJ1-5
length: 15
CDR3: CASNPEQGGRQPQHF

V: TRBV3-1
J: TRBJ1-5
length: 14
CDR3: CASSQDRGNQPQHF

V: TRBV7-9
J: TRBJ2-3
length: 15
CDR3: CASSSGLAATDTQYF

V: TRBV5-6
J: TRBJ2-5
length: 16
CDR3: CASSGRTGGNGETQYF

V: TRBV5-6
J: TRBJ2-2
length: 13
CDR3: CASSSGDTGELFF

V: TRBV7-9
J: TRBJ1-3
length: 16
CDR3: CALSRTGVIPGNTIYF

V: TRBV3-1
J: TRBJ2-4
length: 16
CDR3: CASSQFRGQAKNIQYF

V: TRBV2
J: TRBJ1-1
length: 12
CDR3: CASNRGGTEAFF

V: TRBV7-2
J: TRBJ1-6
length: 15
CDR3: CASSLHGGENSPLHF

V: TRBV6-2/TRBV6-3
J: TRBJ2-2
length: 15
CDR3: CASSRQASNTGELFF

V: TRBV10-2
J: TRBJ2-1
length: 13
CDR3: CASSESRGTQQFF

V: TRBV24-1
J: TRBJ2-5
length: 15
CDR3: CATSDSRQRSKTQYF

V: TRBV5-6
J: TRBJ2-1
length: 14
CDR3: CASSPRTSGGKQFF

V: TRBV6-5
J: TRBJ1-2
length: 12
CDR3: CASSYGGNGYTF

V: TRBV7-6
J: TRBJ2-7
length: 11
CDR3: CASGRVGEQYF

V: TRBV5-1
J: TRBJ2-7
length: 15
CDR3: CASSLVGGWQDEQYF

V: TRBV28
J: TRBJ2-2
length: 13
CDR3: CASSPFNTGELFF

V: TRBV29-1
J: TRBJ1-5
length: 13
CDR3: CSVEEGGGQPQHF

V: TRBV25-1
J: TRBJ1-1
length: 15
CDR3: CASSDPPGVNTEAFF